Listed here are 30 T cell receptor beta chains from one sample, sequenced in a study of blood T cell repertoires in COVID-19. The method was immunoSEQ multiplex PCR; TCRdb's version includes in-frame clones alone and lacks a portion of them. Of under 60,000 clones listed, under 90% are singletons. The sequencing input was peripheral blood. These receptors all stem from a man between 60 and 75 years old with acute or convalescent COVID-19.

The chain couples TRBV10-3 to TRBJ2-7; 7 bases agree with TRBD2. The CDR3 covers 12 residues. V gave up 2 bases and J gave up 5 bases; unmatched junction bases: 0. CDR1 and CDR2 from the germline V gene are ENHRY and SYGVKD. The DNA of the CDR3 is TGTGCCATCAGTGAGAGCGGGGACGAGCAGTACTTC. Translated: CAISESGDEQYF.

V gene TRBV21-1 combines with J gene TRBJ2-6; the table's D gene call, TRBD1, was not cross checked with the DNA. TRBV21-1 is termed a pseudogene. The CDR3 loop spans 18 amino acids. CDR3 amino acids: CASSPKPDSTLGANVLTF. The CDR3 nucleotides read TGTGCCAGCAGCCCTAAGCCGGACAGCACGTTGGGGGCCAACGTCCTGACTTTC.

Many counts were recorded for this clone. The chain joins TRBV11-2 to TRBJ2-1, with D maybe TRBD1 (6 bases). Germline values: CDR1 SGHAT, CDR2 FQNNGV. V lost 0 bases and J 8 bases, leaving 14 bases between the germline ends. CDR3 length equals 15 residues. The CDR3 loop reads CASSLDGRGSHEQFF. DNA for the CDR3: TGTGCCAGCAGCTTAGATGGCAGGGGTTCCCATGAGCAGTTCTTC.

The sample holds a few counts of this clone. The chain couples TRBV19 to TRBJ2-2, with a weak D call TRBD1 (6 bases). Germline V gene lookup returns CDR1 LNHDA and CDR2 SQIVND (reference sequence). The CDR3 spans 16 residues. Trimming stripped 7 bases from V and 1 base from J, with 16 bases between. CDR3: CASTRTVGVNTGELFF. DNA for the CDR3: TGTGCCAGTACTCGGACAGTGGGGGTGAACACCGGGGAGCTGTTTTTT.

The V and J genes are TRBV6-1 and TRBJ1-1; D call uncertain. The V end was cut by 2 bases, the J end by 1 base, with 11 bases between. Germline CDR1 and CDR2: MNHNS and SASEGT. The CDR3 is made up of 15 amino acids. The DNA for the CDR3 is TGTGCCAGCAGTGAATATGGAGGAGGGAACACTGAAGCTTTCTTT. Its protein is CASSEYGGGNTEAFF.

This clone was seen only a few times. One end of the junction varies from germline; a read error may be responsible. This sequence joins TRBV6-2 or TRBV6-3 and TRBJ2-1, with a weak D call TRBD2 (6 bases). Germline V gene lookup returns CDR1 MNHEY and CDR2 SVGEGT. The CDR3 is made up of 17 amino acids. CDR3 DNA sequence: TGTGCCAGCATTTACGGAGGCGGGATAACGGATTACAATGAGCAGTTCTTC. Translated, it gives CASIYGGGITDYNEQFF.

The rearrangement links TRBV9 to TRBJ2-3; possibly TRBD2 for D (6 bases). The CDR3 extends over 16 amino acids. The germline V and J ends were trimmed by 0 bases and 0 bases, with 11 bases remaining between them. From germline, CDR1 is SGDLS and CDR2 YYNGEE. The CDR3 nucleotides are TGTGCCAGCAGCGTAGGATTAGCGGAAAGCACAGATACGCAGTATTTT. This gives the protein CASSVGLAESTDTQYF.

The chain uses TRBV19 and TRBJ1-5; 10 positions match TRBD1. This CDR3 is 16 amino acids long. The germline V gene has CDR1 LNHDA and CDR2 SQIVND (reference sequence). With 5 bases clipped from V and 4 bases from J, the junction kept 8 bases outside the gene matches. CDR3 in amino acids: CASSGGDRGFNQPQHF. Written as DNA, the CDR3 is TGTGCCAGTAGTGGTGGGGACAGGGGCTTTAATCAGCCCCAGCATTTT.

The chain has TRBV13 and TRBJ2-1, with D perhaps TRBD2 (6 bases). The ends were cut back, 5 bases at V and 7 bases at J, with 12 bases in the middle. In germline, CDR1 is PRHDT, CDR2 FYEKMQ (reference sequence). There are 13 residues in the CDR3. The DNA for the CDR3 is TGTGCCAGCAGCCTAGCGCTAGGAAATGAGCAGTTCTTC. Protein product: CASSLALGNEQFF.

The count of this clone is one. The chain recombines TRBV5-1 with TRBJ1-1, with D unclear. Germline CDR1 SGHRS, CDR2 YFSETQ. The V end was cut by 3 bases, the J end by 0 bases, with 6 bases between. The CDR3 length is 13 residues. This CDR3 reads CASSWRMNTEAFF. The CDR3 coding sequence is TGCGCCAGCAGCTGGAGGATGAACACTGAAGCTTTCTTT. Supplemented by reference TRBV5-1 and TRBJ1-1, the full variable domain reads KAGVTQTPRYLIKTRGQQVTLSCSPISGHRSVSWYQQTPGQGLQFLFEYFSETQRNKGNFPGRFSGRQFSNSRSEMNVSTLELGDSALYLCASSWRMNTEAFFGQGTRLTVV.

The chain is built from TRBV6-5 and TRBJ2-7; 8 nucleotides agree with TRBD1. Germline V lookup: CDR1 MNHEY, CDR2 SVGAGI. Trimming cost V 2 bases and J 5 bases; bases outside gene matches: 5. The CDR3 covers 14 residues. CDR3 in DNA: TGTGCCAGCAGTTACGGCAGGACAGGGAACGAGCAGTACTTC. Protein sequence: CASSYGRTGNEQYF.

The chain combines TRBV14 with TRBJ2-4; D is uncertain. This CDR3 region has 17 residues. V was trimmed by 0 bases and J by 7 bases, leaving 19 bases between them. Germline CDR1 is SGHDN and CDR2 is FVKESK. The CDR3 DNA is TGTGCCAGCAGCCAAGATCACTATTCCGCAGTCTATAACATTCAGTACTTC. Amino acid sequence: CASSQDHYSAVYNIQYF.

The J gene is TRBJ1-1, the V gene TRBV4-3, with a tentative D call TRBD1 (6 bases). The germline gives CDR1 LGHNA, CDR2 YSLEER. The length of the CDR3 is 13 residues. Trimming took off 3 bases at V and 6 bases at J, with 11 bases between the two ends. The CDR3 region has the DNA TGCGCCAGCAGCCATTTAGGGGGATCTGAAGCTTTCTTT. Encoded protein: CASSHLGGSEAFF.

The chain combines TRBV6-5 with TRBJ1-2; 11 nucleotides match TRBD1. Germline CDR1 reads MNHEY; CDR2 reads SVGAGI. The CDR3 totals 15 residues. Trimming cost V 5 bases and J 6 bases; bases outside gene matches: 8. CDR3 sequence (DNA): TGTGCCAGCAGTCACCGAGGACAGGGGGCTGATGGCTACACCTTC. Its protein is CASSHRGQGADGYTF.

V usage is TRBV6-5 and J usage is TRBJ1-2; D remains unclear. V lost 7 bases to trimming and J lost 0 bases, with 9 bases between them. The CDR3 extends over 13 amino acids. CDR1 is MNHEY, CDR2 SVGAGI, per germline. The CDR3 nucleotides are TGTGCCAGCATCGGGGAATCTAACTATGGCTACACCTTC. It specifies CASIGESNYGYTF.

Only a few counts were recorded for this clone. The chain joins TRBV7-2 to TRBJ1-1; TRBD1 matches at 7 bases. The junction had 7 bases not matched to a gene; V was cut back by 1 base and J by 2 bases. This CDR3 is built from 16 residues. CDR1 and CDR2 (germline): SGHTA, FQGNSA. CDR3 coding DNA: TGTGCCAGCAGCTTAGTGGCGACAGGGAGCAACACTGAAGCTTTCTTT. Translation: CASSLVATGSNTEAFF.

This chain connects TRBV19 to TRBJ1-6; 8 bases fit TRBD1. The CDR3 loop spans 14 amino acids. The V gene end was trimmed by 7 bases and the J gene end by 11 bases; junction bases not matched to a gene: 10. From germline, CDR1 is LNHDA and CDR2 SQIVND (reference sequence). The chain's CDR3 is CASKRQGSVTPLHF. Here the CDR3 DNA reads TGTGCCAGTAAGAGACAGGGGAGTGTGACACCCCTCCACTTT.

The chain employs TRBV6-1 and TRBJ1-6; possible D gene TRBD1, 6 bases. CDR1 is MNHNS and CDR2 is SASEGT in the germline V gene. Trimming took off 2 bases at V and 4 bases at J, with 6 bases between the two ends. The CDR3 runs 14 residues. CDR3 region: CASSETGYNSPLHF. The CDR3 region has the DNA TGTGCCAGCAGTGAAACAGGGTATAATTCACCCCTCCACTTT.

This clone occurred once. The chain combines TRBV14 with TRBJ1-2, with D uncertain. Deletions cut 4 bases from V and 2 bases from J, with 8 bases between. The length of the CDR3 is 13 residues. From germline, CDR1 is SGHDN and CDR2 FVKESK. CDR3 nucleotides: TGTGCCAGCAGCCGAACAGAGAACTATGGCTACACCTTC. Translated, it gives CASSRTENYGYTF.

This clone was detected only once. The chain combines TRBV11-2 with TRBJ2-7; D might be TRBD2 (6 bases). Between the trimmed V and J ends, which lost 0 bases and 2 bases, there was a span of 8 bases. This CDR3 comprises 14 residues. Germline CDR1 reads SGHAT; CDR2 reads FQNNGV. CDR3 region: CASSLDRGTYEQYF. Written as DNA, the CDR3 is TGTGCCAGCAGCTTAGATCGGGGGACCTACGAGCAGTACTTC.

For the CDR3, the DNA is TGTGCCAGTGAGTCCGGGACAGGGGCGGGTACTGAAGCTTTCTTT. It encodes CASESGTGAGTEAFF. The chain links TRBV27 to TRBJ1-1, with 10 bases identical to TRBD1. The CDR3 loop spans 15 amino acids. Germline V gene sequence: CDR1 MNHEY, CDR2 SMNVEV (reference sequence). Losses at the gene ends were 9 bases for V and 5 bases for J; bases not matched to a gene: 12.

This chain uses TRBV30 with TRBJ2-2; 10 bases are a match to TRBD2. Unmatched junction bases numbered 8, after V lost 2 bases and J lost 5 bases. Germline-derived CDR1 and CDR2 are GTSNPN and SVGIG (reference sequence). This CDR3 region has 16 residues. DNA of the CDR3: TGTGCCTGGAGTACGCGAGCGGGGGGGCGTACCGGGGAGCTGTTTTTT. It codes for CAWSTRAGGRTGELFF.

This clone was seen only once. The rearrangement uses TRBV12-3 or TRBV12-4 and TRBJ1-1; D unresolved. The CDR3 length is 12 residues. V was pared by 0 bases and J by 7 bases, with 6 bases between. CDR3 sequence: CASSLARDEAFF. The CDR3 DNA reads TGTGCCAGCAGTTTAGCGCGGGATGAAGCTTTCTTT.

The chain carries TRBV11-2 and TRBJ1-4; 11 nucleotides align to TRBD1. CDR1 is SGHAT and CDR2 is FQNNGV in the germline V gene. The CDR3 is 16 amino acids. V dropped 0 bases and J dropped 8; count of bases not matched to a gene: 5. CDR3 nucleotide sequence: TGTGCCAGCAGCTTAGATTCGGACAGGGGGCGAGAAAAACTGTTTTTT. The encoded protein is CASSLDSDRGREKLFF.

In DNA, the CDR3 is TGTGCCAGCAGCAAAAGGAGGCCGTACAACTACGAGCAGTACTTC. Translated, it gives CASSKRRPYNYEQYF. This chain uses TRBV21-1 with TRBJ2-7; TRBD2, the table's D call, lacks a check against the DNA. TRBV21-1 is tagged as a pseudogene. The CDR3 covers 15 residues.

This chain joins TRBV2 and TRBJ1-2; D is ambiguous. There are 13 residues in the CDR3. CDR1 is SNHLY, CDR2 FYNNEI, per germline. Trimming left V 6 bases short and J 5 bases short, with 13 bases between. The CDR3 DNA is TGTGCCAGCAGAACGAGGGCCCTTTATGGCTACACCTTC. It yields the protein CASRTRALYGYTF.

The chain couples TRBV6-5 to TRBJ1-4; 7 nucleotides agree with TRBD1. The CDR3 has 16 residues. Germline-derived CDR1 and CDR2 are MNHEY and SVGAGI. J was trimmed by 4 bases and V by 4 bases; bases with no gene match: 9. CDR3 sequence: CASSLQPGQLNEKLFF. The CDR3, as DNA: TGTGCCAGCAGTTTACAACCGGGACAGCTTAATGAAAAACTGTTTTTT.

The chain uses TRBV27 and TRBJ1-2, with a tentative D call TRBD1 (6 bases). This CDR3 region has 11 residues. Trimming removed 4 bases from V and 9 bases from J, with 9 bases in between. The germline CDR1 and CDR2 sequences are MNHEY and SMNVEV (reference sequence). The CDR3 bases are TGTGCCAGCAGTTCCCAGGGGAGCTACACCTTC. Encoded protein: CASSSQGSYTF.

The chain joins TRBV6-2 or TRBV6-3 to TRBJ2-6; the D gene is possibly TRBD2 (5 bases). Germline loops: CDR1 MNHEY, CDR2 SVGEGT. The CDR3 spans 18 residues. Trimming cost V 6 bases and J 0 bases, with 18 bases left between them. The CDR3 DNA is TGTGCCAGCAGCCGCGCTCTGGCGGGCTTCTCTGGGGCCAACGTCCTGACTTTC. This codes for CASSRALAGFSGANVLTF.

For this clone: At one end, the junction sequence differs from germline, possibly due to a read error. V is TRBV24-1 and J is TRBJ2-7; 12 nucleotides match TRBD1. CDR1 and CDR2 from the germline V gene are KGHDR and SFDVKD. The CDR3 runs to 15 residues. DNA of the CDR3: TGTGCCACCAGTGAGGGACAGGGGGCAAGCTACGTGCAGTACTTC. Its translation is CATSEGQGASYVQYF.